The present TCR beta chain was sequenced within a study of blood T cell repertoires in COVID-19. Study-wide background: Acute and convalescent COVID-19 samples came from the United States, Italy and Spain. PBMCs, B-cell-depleted T cells, or T cells provided the cDNA or gDNA that made up the material.

Original processing notes: Amplification with reference gene primers provided the estimates of nucleated cell counts. Data came from immunoSEQ multiplex PCR; TCRdb stores just in-frame clones and leaves some out. V and J calls and clone size are as listed in that table; D and trimming were resolved from the DNA. This repertoire shows tens of thousands of clones, around 85% found once; its top ten account for around 12%. Germline-derived CDR1 and CDR2 are SGHTA and FQGNSA. The CDR3 consists of 16 residues. V lost 1 base and J lost 7; bases outside the gene matches: 12. The sequence was collected from a human donor in a cohort sampled during active COVID-19. The rearrangement links TRBV7-2 to TRBJ2-5; the match to TRBD2 covers 7 bases. The specimen sequenced was peripheral blood. The chain's CDR3 is CASSLVGEGSRGTQYF. CDR3 bases: TGTGCCAGCAGCTTAGTGGGGGAGGGGTCCCGGGGGACCCAGTACTTC.